This TCR beta chain was recorded in a study of blood T cell repertoires in COVID-19. Across the whole study: COVID-19 samples, acute and convalescent, were from the United States, Italy and Spain.

Original analysis: Estimation of nucleated cell counts was performed using reference gene primer amplification. The assay was immunoSEQ multiplex PCR, and TCRdb's table has in-frame clones only and misses some. That table is the source of V, J and clone size, and D and trimming were worked out from the DNA. The data contain over 45,000 clones, about four fifths of them singletons. The source is an elderly woman with acute or convalescent COVID-19. Sample: peripheral blood.

CDR3 residues: CASSLGTTSGEYNEQFF. The DNA for the CDR3 is TGTGCCAGCAGCTTAGGGACGACTAGCGGAGAATACAATGAGCAGTTCTTC. V and J are TRBV7-6 and TRBJ2-1, with 9 bases identical to TRBD2. This CDR3 is built from 17 residues. Germline CDR1 and CDR2: SGHVS and FNYEAQ. V shed 1 base, J shed 4 bases, and the junction held 8 bases outside the gene matches. Together with reference TRBV7-6 and TRBJ2-1, the CDR3 gives the full variable domain: GAGVSQSPRYKVTKRGQDVALRCDPISGHVSLYWYRQALGQGPEFLTYFNYEAQQDKSGLPNDRFSAERPEGSISTLTIQRTEQRDSAMYRCASSLGTTSGEYNEQFFGPGTRLTVL.